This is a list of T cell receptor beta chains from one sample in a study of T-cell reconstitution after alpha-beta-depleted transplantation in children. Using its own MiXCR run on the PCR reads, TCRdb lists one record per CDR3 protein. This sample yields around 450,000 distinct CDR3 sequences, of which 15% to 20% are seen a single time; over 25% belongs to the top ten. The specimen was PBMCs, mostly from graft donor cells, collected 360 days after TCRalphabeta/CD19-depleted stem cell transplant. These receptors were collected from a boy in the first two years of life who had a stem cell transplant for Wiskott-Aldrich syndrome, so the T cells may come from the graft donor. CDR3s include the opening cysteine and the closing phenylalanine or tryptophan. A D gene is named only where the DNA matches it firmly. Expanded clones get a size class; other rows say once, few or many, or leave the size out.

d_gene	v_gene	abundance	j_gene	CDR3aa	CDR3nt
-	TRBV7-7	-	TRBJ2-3	CASSSGYPTDTQYF	TGTGCCAGCAGCAGCGGATACCCCACAGATACGCAGTATTTT
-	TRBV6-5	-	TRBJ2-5	CASSFAGVGQETQYF	TGTGCCAGCAGTTTCGCCGGGGTAGGTCAAGAGACCCAGTACTTC
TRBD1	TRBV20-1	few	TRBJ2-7	CSAKGTGTSYEQYF	TGCAGTGCCAAAGGGACAGGGACTTCCTACGAGCAGTACTTC
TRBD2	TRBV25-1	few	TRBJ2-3	CASSESLRLAGDTDTQYF	TGTGCCAGCAGTGAATCTCTCAGACTAGCGGGGGACACAGATACGCAGTATTTT
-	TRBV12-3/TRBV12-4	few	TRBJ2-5	CASTEGLQGTQYF	TGTGCCAGCACCGAAGGGCTTCAGGGGACCCAGTACTTC
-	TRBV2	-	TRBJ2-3	CATRRNTDTQYF	TGTGCCACAAGAAGGAACACAGATACGCAGTATTTT
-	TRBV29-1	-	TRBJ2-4	CSVTMADGGKNIQYF	TGCAGCGTGACAATGGCAGACGGGGGCAAAAACATTCAGTACTTC
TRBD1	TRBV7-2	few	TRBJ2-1	CASSLGGTGSLGQFF	TGTGCCAGCAGCTTAGGGGGGACAGGTTCCCTAGGGCAGTTCTTC
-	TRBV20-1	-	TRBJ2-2	CSASRLVLGNTGELFF	TGCAGTGCTAGTCGCCTGGTTCTGGGGAACACCGGGGAGCTGTTTTTT
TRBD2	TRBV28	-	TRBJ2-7	CASRLSGGSYEQYF	TGTGCCAGCAGACTTAGCGGGGGATCCTACGAGCAGTACTTC
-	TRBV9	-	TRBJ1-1	CASSALMGGTEAFF	TGTGCCAGCAGCGCTCTGATGGGGGGCACTGAAGCTTTCTTT
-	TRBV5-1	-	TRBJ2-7	CASRLGTLYEQYF	TGCGCCAGCAGACTAGGGACACTCTACGAGCAGTACTTC
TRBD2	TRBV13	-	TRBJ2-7	CASSFGRLGTEQYF	TGTGCCAGCAGCTTCGGGAGGCTCGGGACGGAGCAGTACTTC
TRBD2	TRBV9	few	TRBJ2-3	CASSSRGGRGGPDTQYF	TGTGCCAGCAGCTCCCGTGGAGGGCGGGGGGGCCCCGATACGCAGTATTTT
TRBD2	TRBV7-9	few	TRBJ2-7	CASSQIPTSGPYEQYF	TGTGCCAGCAGCCAGATCCCGACTAGCGGCCCCTACGAGCAGTACTTC
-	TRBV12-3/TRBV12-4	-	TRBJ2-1	CASSLRRAYYNEQFF	TGTGCCAGCAGTTTAAGGCGGGCATACTACAATGAGCAGTTCTTC
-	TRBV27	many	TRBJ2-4	CASSRTRAKNIQYF	TGTGCCAGCAGTCGAACGAGGGCCAAAAACATTCAGTACTTC
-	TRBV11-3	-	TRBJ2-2	CASSPGTYGELFF	TGTGCCAGCAGCCCGGGAACATACGGGGAGCTGTTTTTT
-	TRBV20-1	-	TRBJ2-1	CSARKVGGSYNEQFF	TGCAGTGCTAGAAAAGTCGGGGGCTCCTACAATGAGCAGTTCTTC
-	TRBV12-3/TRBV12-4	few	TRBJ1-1	CASSLAGGPGTEAFF	TGTGCCAGCAGTTTAGCGGGCGGACCCGGCACTGAAGCTTTCTTT
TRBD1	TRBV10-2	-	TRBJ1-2	CASSGDREGYGYTF	TGCGCCAGCAGTGGGGACAGGGAAGGGTATGGCTACACCTTC
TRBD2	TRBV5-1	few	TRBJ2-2	CASSLKGLAGTGELFF	TGCGCCAGCAGCTTGAAGGGACTAGCGGGCACCGGGGAGCTGTTTTTT
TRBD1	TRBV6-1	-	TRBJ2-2	CAWPGTGETGELFF	TGTGCCTGGCCCGGGACAGGGGAAACCGGGGAGCTGTTTTTT
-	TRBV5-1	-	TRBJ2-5	CASSWKGGETQYF	TGCGCCAGCAGCTGGAAAGGCGGGGAGACCCAGTACTTC
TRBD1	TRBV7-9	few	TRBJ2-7	CASSVGARGPYEQYF	TGTGCCAGCAGCGTAGGGGCCAGGGGGCCATACGAGCAGTACTTC
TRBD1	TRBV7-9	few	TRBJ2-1	CASSGTGGYNEQFF	TGTGCCAGCTCCGGGACAGGGGGCTACAATGAGCAGTTCTTC
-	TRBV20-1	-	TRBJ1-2	CSASRGGDIEGYTF	TGCAGTGCTAGTAGGGGTGGGGACATAGAAGGCTACACCTTC
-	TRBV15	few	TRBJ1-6	CATSRGRTGSSPLHF	TGTGCCACCAGCAGAGGACGAACCGGGAGTTCACCCCTCCACTTT
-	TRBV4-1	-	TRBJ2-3	CASSRKRFTDTQYF	TGCGCCAGCAGCCGCAAAAGGTTCACAGATACGCAGTATTTT
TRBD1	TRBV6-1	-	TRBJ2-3	CASRPGQGGRTDTQYF	TGTGCCAGCAGACCCGGACAGGGTGGCAGAACAGATACGCAGTATTTT
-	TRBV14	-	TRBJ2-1	CASSRGKRRHNEQFF	TGTGCCAGCAGCCGAGGGAAACGGAGGCACAATGAGCAGTTCTTC
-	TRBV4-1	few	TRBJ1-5	CASSLRQDGWSQHF	TGCGCCAGCAGCCTACGACAGGATGGGTGGTCCCAGCATTTT
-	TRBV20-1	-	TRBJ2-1	CSARVASLGSYNEQFF	TGCAGTGCTAGAGTGGCCTCATTGGGGAGCTACAATGAGCAGTTCTTC
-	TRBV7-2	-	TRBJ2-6	CASRHTLISGTPGANVLTF	TGTGCCAGCAGACATACGCTAATTAGCGGAACCCCTGGGGCCAACGTCCTGACTTTC
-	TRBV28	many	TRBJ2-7	CASRRLTSSYEQYF	TGTGCCAGCAGGAGACTTACAAGCTCCTACGAGCAGTACTTC
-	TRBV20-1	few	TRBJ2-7	CSARDFGTPLTYEQYF	TGCAGTGCTAGGGATTTCGGGACTCCTTTAACCTACGAGCAGTACTTC
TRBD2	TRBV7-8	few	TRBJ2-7	CASSTRDYLNEQYF	TGTGCCAGCAGCACCCGGGACTATCTCAACGAGCAGTACTTC
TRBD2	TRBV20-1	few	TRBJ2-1	CSAREVSGSSYNEQFF	TGCAGTGCTAGAGAGGTTAGCGGGAGCTCCTACAATGAGCAGTTCTTC
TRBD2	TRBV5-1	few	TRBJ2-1	CASSLALTSGTGGNEQFF	TGCGCCAGCAGCTTGGCCCTGACTAGCGGAACCGGAGGAAATGAGCAGTTCTTC
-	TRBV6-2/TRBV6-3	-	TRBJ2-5	CASSYSSWLRSRQEPQETQYF	TGTGCCAGCAGTTACTCTTCCTGGCTTCGGTCTCGGCAGGAACCCCAAGAGACCCAGTACTTC
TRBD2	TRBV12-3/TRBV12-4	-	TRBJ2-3	CASSNTSAPLFMQYF	TGTGCCAGCAGTAATACTAGCGCGCCTCTTTTTATGCAGTATTTT
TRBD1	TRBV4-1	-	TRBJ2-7	CASSQDPQGASYEQYF	TGCGCCAGCAGCCAAGATCCACAGGGGGCTAGTTACGAGCAGTACTTC
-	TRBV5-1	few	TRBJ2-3	CASSLAAGAQYF	TGCGCCAGCAGCTTGGCCGCAGGGGCGCAGTATTTT
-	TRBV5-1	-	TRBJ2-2	CASSYQGASGELFF	TGCGCCAGCAGCTACCAGGGCGCTTCCGGGGAGCTGTTTTTT
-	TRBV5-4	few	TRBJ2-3	CASSLPGGEEDRPQDTQYF	TGTGCCAGCAGCTTACCCGGCGGGGAGGAGGACAGACCACAGGATACGCAGTATTTT
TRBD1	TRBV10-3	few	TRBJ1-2	CAISEVNRGSGYTF	TGTGCCATCAGTGAAGTTAACAGGGGTAGTGGCTACACCTTC
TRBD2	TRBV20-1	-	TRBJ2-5	CSAVSSGQETQYF	TGCAGTGCTGTATCTAGCGGACAAGAGACCCAGTACTTC
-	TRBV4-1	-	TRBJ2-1	CASRPWGASYNEQFF	TGCGCCAGCAGGCCCTGGGGGGCGAGCTACAATGAGCAGTTCTTC
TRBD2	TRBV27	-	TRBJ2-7	CASSLWAASGRSGEQYF	TGTGCCAGCAGTTTATGGGCGGCTAGCGGGAGGTCGGGCGAGCAGTACTTC
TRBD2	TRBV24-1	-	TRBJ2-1	CATGTSGVYNEQFF	TGTGCCACCGGGACTAGCGGGGTATACAATGAGCAGTTCTTC
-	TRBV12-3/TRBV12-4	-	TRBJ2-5	CASSLEVRQTQYF	TGTGCCAGCAGTTTAGAAGTTAGACAGACCCAGTACTTC
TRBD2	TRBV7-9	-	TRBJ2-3	CASSLRASGSRTDTQYF	TGTGCCAGCAGCTTGCGGGCTAGCGGGAGCAGGACAGATACGCAGTATTTT